This T cell receptor (beta chain) stems from a study of T cells in Graves' hyperthyroidism and ophthalmopathy. The wider study: At initial diagnosis, before any treatment had begun, peripheral blood was obtained.

There are many counts of this clonotype. Its specificity is not known. It was RNA transcripts that yielded the amplified TCR beta CDR3 regions. HTBI primers drove first-round RT-PCR of the TCR CDR3. MiXCR, run by TCRdb on the multiplex PCR reads, gives a single entry per CDR3 protein. The repertoire includes 250,000 to 300,000 distinct CDR3 sequences, roughly 14% of them detected once, and approximately 12% sits in the top ten. Study-wide results and caveats: Ophthalmopathy onset followed model prediction by a median approximately seven months.

This CDR3 comprises 14 residues. The V and J ends lost 4 bases and 9 bases, in that order; junction bases with no gene match: 5. Germline values: CDR1 MNHEY, CDR2 SMNVEV (reference sequence). The study left out patients who had uncontrolled infection, other autoimmune disease, pregnancy or lactation. The chain employs TRBV27 and TRBJ2-2; 10 nucleotides align to TRBD2. The source material was blood. This clonotype was sampled from a woman aged 40 to 50 with Graves' hyperthyroidism that later progressed to Graves' ophthalmopathy. CDR3 nucleotide sequence: TGTGCCAGCAGTTGGCTAGCGGGAGATCGGGAGCTGTTTTTT. It yields the protein CASSWLAGDRELFF.